The rows below give T cell receptor beta chains drawn from one sample of a study of T-cell reconstitution after alpha-beta-depleted transplantation in children. TCRdb reprocessed the PCR reads with MiXCR, giving one entry per CDR3 protein. This table has approximately 520,000 distinct CDR3 sequences, approximately 10% appearing once. Specimen: PBMCs, mostly from graft donor cells, collected 180 days after TCRalphabeta/CD19-depleted stem cell transplant. These receptors all come from a female patient between 2 and 10 years old who had a stem cell transplant for aplastic anemia, so the T cells may come from the graft donor. Both conserved end residues are part of each CDR3. Fields, in order: J gene, V gene, CDR3 length, CDR3 protein.

>TRBJ2-5|TRBV28|14
CASSPPTGAETQYF
>TRBJ2-1|TRBV3-1|17
CASCQTSGSSSYNEQFF
>TRBJ1-2|TRBV15|12
CATGRAGYGYTF
>TRBJ1-2|TRBV21-1|17
CASTKYFRNLANYGYTF
>TRBJ2-5|TRBV5-1|15
CASSFSGDTQETQYF
>TRBJ2-7|TRBV18|16
CASSPVHGTGSYEQYF
>TRBJ2-7|TRBV4-3|18
CASSQGSFSGSRVPEQYF
>TRBJ2-7|TRBV15|15
CATSRVRETLYEQYF
>TRBJ2-3|TRBV5-1|15
CASSLGTGAEGTQYF
>TRBJ2-4|TRBV28|16
CASSPTRRGAKNIQYF
>TRBJ2-1|TRBV19|16
CASSMDTNHPYNEQFF
>TRBJ2-1|TRBV2|14
CASEGAGENNEQFF
>TRBJ1-5|TRBV7-9|15
CASSPGSGSNQPQHF
>TRBJ2-3|TRBV20-1|14
CSASRRGYTDTQYF
>TRBJ1-2|TRBV27|12
CASSLDRVGYTF
>TRBJ2-5|TRBV12-3/TRBV12-4|15
CASSLTSPAQETQYF
>TRBJ2-2|TRBV7-9|12
CASSFGPGELFF
>TRBJ2-5|TRBV11-2|18
CASSFGTGASGSMETQYF
>TRBJ2-4|TRBV29-1|11
CSASGLNIQYF
>TRBJ1-2|TRBV5-1|15
CASSWDRRSNYGYTF
>TRBJ1-5|TRBV28|14
CASSFKSGSGPQHF
>TRBJ2-7|TRBV20-1|15
CSATEGLAEIYEQYF
>TRBJ1-1|TRBV6-2/TRBV6-3|15
CASSYSGRMNTEAFF
>TRBJ2-7|TRBV20-1|14
CSARVDSASYEQYF
>TRBJ1-1|TRBV12-5|17
CASGLVPGGYMNTEAFF
>TRBJ2-1|TRBV24-1|13
CATSDLQGDEQFF
>TRBJ2-7|TRBV7-9|14
CASSLGTGSREQYF
>TRBJ2-2|TRBV7-2|12
CASSSSVGELFF
>TRBJ2-1|TRBV19|16
CASSASGLAGDTEQFF
>TRBJ1-2|TRBV4-2|18
CASSQDFAGAPANYGYTF
>TRBJ2-7|TRBV2|14
CASNLRPYGHEQYF
>TRBJ2-1|TRBV11-2|13
CASTSRGPNEQFF
>TRBJ2-7|TRBV12-3/TRBV12-4|14
CASSLALGGGRQYF
>TRBJ1-1|TRBV5-1|14
CASSGTGANTEAFF
>TRBJ2-4|TRBV10-1|14
CASSVRLAKNIQYF
>TRBJ1-1|TRBV11-2|15
CASSLRGDLIAEAFF
>TRBJ2-7|TRBV20-1|15
CSAIPDGAPVYEQYF
>TRBJ2-5|TRBV15|15
CATSRVGARQETQYF
>TRBJ1-2|TRBV12-3/TRBV12-4|17
CASSPKGQGVANYGYTF
>TRBJ1-1|TRBV12-3/TRBV12-4|14
CASSPRRMDTEAFF
>TRBJ1-2|TRBV6-1|15
CASSARQGYNYGYTF
>TRBJ2-3|TRBV11-2|15
CASSDSGLRPDTQYF
>TRBJ1-2|TRBV20-1|13
CSARDVWEGGYTF
>TRBJ1-2|TRBV12-3/TRBV12-4|15
CASSPKRGLGYGYTF
>TRBJ2-7|TRBV4-3|18
CASSRRGLAQQGPYEQYF
>TRBJ1-1|TRBV29-1|16
CSVENPHRAVSTEAFF
>TRBJ2-3|TRBV5-1|14
CASSNGKGSDTQYF
>TRBJ1-1|TRBV15|15
CATSRDLSVNTEAFF
>TRBJ2-5|TRBV6-5|20
CASSLPRRAPRGDTQETQYF
>TRBJ2-1|TRBV9|16
CASSVGGAGSYTEQFF
>TRBJ2-3|TRBV4-2|19
CASSRSWTSGRQSTDTQYF
>TRBJ2-2|TRBV29-1|13
CSADWQNTGELFF